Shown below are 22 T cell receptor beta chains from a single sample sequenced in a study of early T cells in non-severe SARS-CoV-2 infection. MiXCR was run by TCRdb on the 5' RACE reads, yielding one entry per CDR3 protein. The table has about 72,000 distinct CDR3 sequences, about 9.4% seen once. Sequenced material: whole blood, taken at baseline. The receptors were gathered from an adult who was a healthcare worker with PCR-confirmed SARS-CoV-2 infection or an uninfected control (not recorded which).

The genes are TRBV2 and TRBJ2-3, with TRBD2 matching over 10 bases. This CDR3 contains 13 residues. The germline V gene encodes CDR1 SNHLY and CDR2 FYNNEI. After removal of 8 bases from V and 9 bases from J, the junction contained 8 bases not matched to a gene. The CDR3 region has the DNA TGTGCCAGCTCACTAGCGGGGCAGGGGACGCAGTATTTT. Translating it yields CASSLAGQGTQYF.

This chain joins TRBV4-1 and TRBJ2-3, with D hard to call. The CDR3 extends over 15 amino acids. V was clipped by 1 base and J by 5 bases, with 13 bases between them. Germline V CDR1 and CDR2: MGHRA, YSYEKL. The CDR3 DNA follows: TGCGCCAGCAGCCAAGTTCTCCGTCGTCGAGATACGCAGTATTTT. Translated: CASSQVLRRRDTQYF.

CDR3 amino acids: CASSGELAGNTIYF. For the CDR3, the DNA is TGTGCCAGCAGTGGGGAATTGGCTGGAAACACCATATATTTT. The chain joins TRBV12-3 or TRBV12-4 to TRBJ1-3; D call uncertain. This CDR3 has 14 amino acids. The V gene lost 5 bases and the J gene lost 2 bases, with 10 bases spanning the gap.

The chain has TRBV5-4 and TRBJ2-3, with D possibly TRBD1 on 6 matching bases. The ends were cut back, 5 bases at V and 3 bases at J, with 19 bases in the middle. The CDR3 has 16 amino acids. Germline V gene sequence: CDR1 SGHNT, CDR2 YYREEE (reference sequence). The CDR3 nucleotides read TGTGCCAGCAGTCAAACTCAGGGGATTGGGACAGATACGCAGTATTTT. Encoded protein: CASSQTQGIGTDTQYF.

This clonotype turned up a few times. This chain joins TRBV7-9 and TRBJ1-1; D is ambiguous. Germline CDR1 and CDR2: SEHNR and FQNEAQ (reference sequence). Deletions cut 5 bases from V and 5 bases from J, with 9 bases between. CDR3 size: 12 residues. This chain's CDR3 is CASSRLWTEAFF. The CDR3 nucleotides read TGTGCCAGCAGCCGCCTCTGGACTGAAGCTTTCTTT. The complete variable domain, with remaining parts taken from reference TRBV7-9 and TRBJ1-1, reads DTGVSQNPRHKITKRGQNVTFRCDPISEHNRLYWYRQTLGQGPEFLTYFQNEAQLEKSRLLSDRFSAERPKGSFSTLEIQRTEQGDSAMYLCASSRLWTEAFFGQGTRLTVV.

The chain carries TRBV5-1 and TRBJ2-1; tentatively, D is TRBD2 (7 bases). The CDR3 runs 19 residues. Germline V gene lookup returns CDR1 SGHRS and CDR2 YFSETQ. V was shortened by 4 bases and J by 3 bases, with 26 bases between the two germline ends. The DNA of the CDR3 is TGCGCCAGCAGCCCCTCAGGAGGGGGGGCCGTATCAAACTACAATGAGCAGTTCTTC. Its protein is CASSPSGGGAVSNYNEQFF.

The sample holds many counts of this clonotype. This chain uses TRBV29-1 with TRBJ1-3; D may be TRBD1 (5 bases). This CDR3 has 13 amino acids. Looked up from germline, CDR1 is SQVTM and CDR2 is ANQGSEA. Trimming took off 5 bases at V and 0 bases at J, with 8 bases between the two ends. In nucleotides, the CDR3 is TGCAGCGTTCAGGGAAACTCTGGAAACACCATATATTTT. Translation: CSVQGNSGNTIYF.

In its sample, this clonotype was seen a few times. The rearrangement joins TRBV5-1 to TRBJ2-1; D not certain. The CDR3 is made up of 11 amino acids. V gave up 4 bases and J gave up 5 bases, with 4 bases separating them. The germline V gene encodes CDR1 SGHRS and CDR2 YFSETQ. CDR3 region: CASSRDNEQFF. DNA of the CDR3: TGCGCCAGCAGCCGAGACAATGAGCAGTTCTTC.

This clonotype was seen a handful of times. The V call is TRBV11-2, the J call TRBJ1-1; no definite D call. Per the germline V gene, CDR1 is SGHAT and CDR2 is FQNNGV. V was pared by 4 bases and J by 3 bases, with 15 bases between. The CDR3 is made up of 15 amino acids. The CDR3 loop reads CASSSIGSPDTEAFF. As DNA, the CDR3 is TGTGCCAGCAGCTCGATCGGGTCCCCGGACACTGAAGCTTTCTTT.

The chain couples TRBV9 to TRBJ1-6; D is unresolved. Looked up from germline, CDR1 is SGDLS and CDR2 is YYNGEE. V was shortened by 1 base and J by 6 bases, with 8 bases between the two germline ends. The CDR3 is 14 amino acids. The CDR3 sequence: CASSVTWSNSPLHF. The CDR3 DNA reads TGTGCCAGCAGCGTAACATGGAGTAATTCACCCCTCCACTTT.

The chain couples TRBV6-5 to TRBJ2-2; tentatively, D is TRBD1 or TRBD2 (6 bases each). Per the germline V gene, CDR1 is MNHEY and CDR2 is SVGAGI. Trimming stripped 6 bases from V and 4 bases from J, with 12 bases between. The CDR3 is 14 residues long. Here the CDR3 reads CASSPGAVTGELFF. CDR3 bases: TGTGCCAGCAGCCCGGGGGCGGTCACCGGGGAGCTGTTTTTT.

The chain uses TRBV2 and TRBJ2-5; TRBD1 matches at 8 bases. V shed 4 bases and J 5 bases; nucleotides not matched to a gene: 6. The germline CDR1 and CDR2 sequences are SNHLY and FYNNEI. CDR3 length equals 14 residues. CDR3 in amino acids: CASSATGAGETQYF. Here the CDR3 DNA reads TGTGCCAGCAGTGCGACAGGGGCAGGGGAGACCCAGTACTTC.

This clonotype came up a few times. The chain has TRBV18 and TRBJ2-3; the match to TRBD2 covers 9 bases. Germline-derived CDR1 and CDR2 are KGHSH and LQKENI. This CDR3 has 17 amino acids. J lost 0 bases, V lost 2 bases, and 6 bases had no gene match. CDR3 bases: TGTGCCAGCTCACCATACGTCGCGGGGGGGAGCACAGATACGCAGTATTTT. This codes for CASSPYVAGGSTDTQYF.

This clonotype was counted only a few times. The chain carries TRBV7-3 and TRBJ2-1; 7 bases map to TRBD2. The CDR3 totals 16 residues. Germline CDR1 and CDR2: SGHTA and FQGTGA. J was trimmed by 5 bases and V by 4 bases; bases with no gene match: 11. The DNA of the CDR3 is TGTGCCAGCAGCTCCCGGGGTCTAGCGGCGAACAATGAGCAGTTCTTC. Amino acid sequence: CASSSRGLAANNEQFF.

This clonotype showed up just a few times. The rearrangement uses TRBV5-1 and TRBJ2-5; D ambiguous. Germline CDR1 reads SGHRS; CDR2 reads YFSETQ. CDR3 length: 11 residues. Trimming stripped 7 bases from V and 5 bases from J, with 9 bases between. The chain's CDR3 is CASRSGETQYF. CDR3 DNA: TGCGCCAGCCGGTCCGGGGAGACCCAGTACTTC.

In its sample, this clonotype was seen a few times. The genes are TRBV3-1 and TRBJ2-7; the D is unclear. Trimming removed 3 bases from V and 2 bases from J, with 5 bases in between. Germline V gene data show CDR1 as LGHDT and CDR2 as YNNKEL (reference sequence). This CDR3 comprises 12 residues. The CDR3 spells CASSHVPYEQYF. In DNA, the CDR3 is TGTGCCAGCAGCCATGTCCCCTACGAGCAGTACTTC.

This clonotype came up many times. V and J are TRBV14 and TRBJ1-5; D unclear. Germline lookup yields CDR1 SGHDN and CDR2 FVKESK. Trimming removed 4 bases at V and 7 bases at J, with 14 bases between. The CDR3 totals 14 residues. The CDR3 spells CASSLFPNGQPQHF. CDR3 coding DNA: TGTGCCAGCAGCCTGTTCCCGAACGGACAGCCCCAGCATTTT.

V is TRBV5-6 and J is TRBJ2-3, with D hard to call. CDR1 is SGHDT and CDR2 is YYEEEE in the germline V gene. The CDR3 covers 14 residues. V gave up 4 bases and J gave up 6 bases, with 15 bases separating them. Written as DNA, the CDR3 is TGTGCCAGCAGCACCTCGCCCCCCAGTGATACGCAGTATTTT. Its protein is CASSTSPPSDTQYF.

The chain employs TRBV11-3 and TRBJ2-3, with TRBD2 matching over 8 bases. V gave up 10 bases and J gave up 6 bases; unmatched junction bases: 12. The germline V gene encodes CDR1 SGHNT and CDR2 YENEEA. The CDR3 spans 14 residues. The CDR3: CATGRGGPTDTQYF. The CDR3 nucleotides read TGTGCCACCGGCCGGGGGGGGCCGACGGATACGCAGTATTTT.

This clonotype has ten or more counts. The CDR3 region has the DNA TGTGCCAGCAGCTTTGTTCCGGGACTAGCGAGATACAATGAGCAGTTCTTC. This gives the protein CASSFVPGLARYNEQFF. The chain has TRBV7-2 and TRBJ2-1, with TRBD2 matching 10 bases. After removal of 3 bases from V and 4 bases from J, the junction contained 9 bases not matched to a gene. The CDR3 has 17 amino acids. Germline CDR1 and CDR2: SGHTA and FQGNSA.

The CDR3 bases are TGCAGTGCCCGAGACCGGGGACAGGGGACTGAAGCTTTCTTT. This codes for CSARDRGQGTEAFF. J is TRBJ1-1 and V is TRBV20-1, with 10 positions matching TRBD1. After removal of 6 bases from V and 5 bases from J, the junction contained 9 bases not matched to a gene. Germline V gene sequence: CDR1 DFQATT, CDR2 SNEGSKA (reference sequence). This CDR3 has 14 residues.

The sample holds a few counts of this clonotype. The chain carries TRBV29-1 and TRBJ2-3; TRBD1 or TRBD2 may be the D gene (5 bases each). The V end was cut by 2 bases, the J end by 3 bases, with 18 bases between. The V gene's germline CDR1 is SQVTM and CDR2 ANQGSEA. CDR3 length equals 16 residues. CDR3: CSVEPPGARGTDTQYF. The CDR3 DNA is TGCAGCGTTGAACCACCCGGGGCCAGAGGAACAGATACGCAGTATTTT.